This TCR beta chain was recorded in a study of T cells after yellow fever vaccination. Findings and limits, study-wide: In post-booster samples, most primary-vaccination clones reappeared (about 95% CD4, 88% CD8). The secondary response peaked faster, at day 5 versus 15, but was weaker.

Germline V gene sequence: CDR1 MNHEY, CDR2 SVGEGT. CDR3 size: 13 residues. V lost 6 bases, J lost 10 bases, and 3 bases stayed unmatched. Template-switching 5'RACE yielded the TCR cDNA; a universal primer site and UMIs were added in the process. Using its own MiXCR run on the 5' RACE reads, TCRdb lists one record per CDR3 protein. Among around 500,000 distinct CDR3 sequences, around a fifth were seen once, and the ten largest hold about 16%. Note on this clonotype: The antigen is undetermined.

Specimen: PBMCs, collected 20 to 25 days after the first yellow fever vaccination. The chain links TRBV6-2 or TRBV6-3 to TRBJ2-1; 13 bases match TRBD2. This clonotype was sampled from a man aged 18 to 30 who received the YFV17D yellow fever vaccine. The DNA of the CDR3 is TGTGCCAGCAGACTAGCGGGGGGGCCGGAGCAGTTCTTC. This codes for CASRLAGGPEQFF.